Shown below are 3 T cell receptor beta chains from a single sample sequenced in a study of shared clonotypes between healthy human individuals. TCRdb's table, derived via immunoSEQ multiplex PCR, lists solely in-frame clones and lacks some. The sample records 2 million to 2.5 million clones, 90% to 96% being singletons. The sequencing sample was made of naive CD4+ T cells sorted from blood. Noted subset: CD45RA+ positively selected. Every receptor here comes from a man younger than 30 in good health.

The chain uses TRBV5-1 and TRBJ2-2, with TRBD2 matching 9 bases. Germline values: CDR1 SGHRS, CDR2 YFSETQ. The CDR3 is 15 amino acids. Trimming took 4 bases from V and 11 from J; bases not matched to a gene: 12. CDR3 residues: CASSPLIAGVAELFF. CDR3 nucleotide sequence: TGCGCCAGCAGCCCCTTAATAGCGGGGGTGGCCGAGCTGTTTTTT.

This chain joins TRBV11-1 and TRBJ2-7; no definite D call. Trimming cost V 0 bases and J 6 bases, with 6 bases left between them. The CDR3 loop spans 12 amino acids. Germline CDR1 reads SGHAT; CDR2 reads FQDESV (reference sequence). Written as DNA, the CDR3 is TGTGCCAGCAGCTTAGCGCTCAGCGAGCAGTACTTC. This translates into CASSLALSEQYF. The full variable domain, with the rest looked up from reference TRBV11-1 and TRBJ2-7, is EAEVAQSPRYKITEKSQAVAFWCDPISGHATLYWYRQILGQGPELLVQFQDESVVDDSQLPKDRFSAERLKGVDSTLKIQPAELGDSAMYLCASSLALSEQYFGPGTRLTVT.

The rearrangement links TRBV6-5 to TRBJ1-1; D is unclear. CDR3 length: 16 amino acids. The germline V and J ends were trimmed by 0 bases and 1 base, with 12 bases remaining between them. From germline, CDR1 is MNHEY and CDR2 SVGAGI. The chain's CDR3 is CASSYSPAVGNTEAFF. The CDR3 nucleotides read TGTGCCAGCAGTTACTCGCCCGCTGTAGGGAACACTGAAGCTTTCTTT.